This T cell receptor beta chain was found in a study of patients and donors after allogeneic stem cell transplantation. TCRdb used MiXCR to reprocess the RT-PCR reads, holding one entry per CDR3 protein. The table shows around 200,000 distinct CDR3 sequences, with over 30% occurring only once. The CDR3 totals 12 residues. This clonotype was found many times. The chain carries TRBV21-1 and TRBJ1-2. TRBV21-1 counts as a pseudogene. This clonotype was obtained from a human donor who was either an allogeneic HSCT recipient or a stem cell or donor lymphocyte infusion donor (not recorded which). It is not recorded whose cells these are; they may come from a transplant donor. Source material: blood, either unsorted or a sorted T cell fraction (not recorded which). In DNA form, the CDR3 reads TGTGCCAGCAGCAAAGTAAAGGTCGGCTACACCTTC. Its translation is CASSKVKVGYTF.